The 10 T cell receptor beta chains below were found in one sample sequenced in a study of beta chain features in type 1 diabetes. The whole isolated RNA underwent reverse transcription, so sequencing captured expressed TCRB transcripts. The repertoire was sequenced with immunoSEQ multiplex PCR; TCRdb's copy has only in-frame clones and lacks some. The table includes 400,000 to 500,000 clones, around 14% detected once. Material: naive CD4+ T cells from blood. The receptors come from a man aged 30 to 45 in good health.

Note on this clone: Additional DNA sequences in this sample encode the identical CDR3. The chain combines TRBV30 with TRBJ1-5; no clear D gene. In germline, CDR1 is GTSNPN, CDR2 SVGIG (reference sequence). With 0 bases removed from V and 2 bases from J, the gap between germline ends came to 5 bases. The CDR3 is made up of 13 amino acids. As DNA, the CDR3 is TGTGCCTGGAGTGTATACGGCAATCAGCCCCAGCATTTT. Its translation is CAWSVYGNQPQHF.

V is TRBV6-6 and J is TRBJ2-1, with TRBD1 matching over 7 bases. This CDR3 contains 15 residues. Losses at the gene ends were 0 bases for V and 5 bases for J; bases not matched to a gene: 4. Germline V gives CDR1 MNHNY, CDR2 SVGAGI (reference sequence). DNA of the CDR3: TGTGCCAGCAGTTACTCCAAGACAGGGAACAATGAGCAGTTCTTC. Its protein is CASSYSKTGNNEQFF.

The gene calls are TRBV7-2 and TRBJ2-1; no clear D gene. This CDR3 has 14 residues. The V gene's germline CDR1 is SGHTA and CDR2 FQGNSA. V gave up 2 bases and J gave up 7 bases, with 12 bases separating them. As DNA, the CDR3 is TGTGCCAGCAGCTTATTAGGTGGGATAAATGAGCAGTTCTTC. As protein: CASSLLGGINEQFF.

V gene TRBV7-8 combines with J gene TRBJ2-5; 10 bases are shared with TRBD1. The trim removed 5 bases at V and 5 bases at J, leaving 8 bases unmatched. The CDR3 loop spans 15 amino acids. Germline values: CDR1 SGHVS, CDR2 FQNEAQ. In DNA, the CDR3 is TGTGCCAGCAGCGGCCGACAGGGGGCATGGGAGACCCAGTACTTC. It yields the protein CASSGRQGAWETQYF.

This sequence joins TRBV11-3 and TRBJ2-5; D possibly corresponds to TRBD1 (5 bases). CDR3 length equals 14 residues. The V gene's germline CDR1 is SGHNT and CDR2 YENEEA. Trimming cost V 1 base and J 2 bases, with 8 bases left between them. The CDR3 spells CASSLGTSQETQYF. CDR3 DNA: TGTGCCAGCAGCTTAGGGACATCACAAGAGACCCAGTACTTC.

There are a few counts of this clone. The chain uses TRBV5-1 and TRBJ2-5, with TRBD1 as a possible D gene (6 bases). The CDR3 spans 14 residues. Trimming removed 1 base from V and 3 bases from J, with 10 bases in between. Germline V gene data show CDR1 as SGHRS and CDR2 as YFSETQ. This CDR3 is CASSLSGDKETQYF. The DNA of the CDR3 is TGCGCCAGCAGCTTGTCCGGGGACAAAGAGACCCAGTACTTC.

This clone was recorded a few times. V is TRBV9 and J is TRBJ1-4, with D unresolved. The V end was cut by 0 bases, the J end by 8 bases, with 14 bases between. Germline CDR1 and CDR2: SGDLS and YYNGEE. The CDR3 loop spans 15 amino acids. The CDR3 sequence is CASSVEPAAEEKLFF. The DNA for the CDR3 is TGTGCCAGCAGCGTAGAGCCGGCAGCCGAAGAAAAACTGTTTTTT.

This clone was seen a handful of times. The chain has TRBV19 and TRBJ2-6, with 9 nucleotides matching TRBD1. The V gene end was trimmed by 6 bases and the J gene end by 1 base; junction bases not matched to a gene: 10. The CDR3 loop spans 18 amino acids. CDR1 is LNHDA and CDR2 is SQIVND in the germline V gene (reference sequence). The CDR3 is CASRSQDRGLSGANVLTF. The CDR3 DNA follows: TGTGCCAGTAGATCTCAGGACAGGGGACTTTCTGGGGCCAACGTCCTGACTTTC.

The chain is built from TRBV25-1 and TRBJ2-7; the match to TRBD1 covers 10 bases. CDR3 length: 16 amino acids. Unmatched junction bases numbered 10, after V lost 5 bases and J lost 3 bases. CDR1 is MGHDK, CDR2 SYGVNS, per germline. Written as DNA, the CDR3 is TGTGCCAGCAGTTCGACGGGACAGGGGAATCGCTACGAGCAGTACGTC. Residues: CASSSTGQGNRYEQYV.

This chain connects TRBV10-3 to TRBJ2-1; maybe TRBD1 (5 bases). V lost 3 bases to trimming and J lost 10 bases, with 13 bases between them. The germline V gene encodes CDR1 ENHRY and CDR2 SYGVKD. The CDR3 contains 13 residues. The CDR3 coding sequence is TGTGCCATCAGTGATAGAATGGACACCGAGCAGTTCTTC. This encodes CAISDRMDTEQFF.